This is a list of T cell receptor beta chains from one sample in a study of blood T cell repertoires in COVID-19. Profiling relied on immunoSEQ multiplex PCR, and the TCRdb table lists in-frame clones only, not all of them. The sample lists about 160,000 clones, roughly 81% occurring once. What was sequenced was peripheral blood. These receptor sequences come from a woman aged 45 to 65 with COVID-19, enrolled during active disease. The CDR3 runs from the conserved cysteine through the conserved F or W. A D gene is named only where the DNA matches it firmly. Not all rows give a size; the values are once, few, many and, for expanded clones, a class.

cdr3_length,clone_size,v_call,d_call,j_call,cdr3_aa,cdr3_nt
16,few,TRBV27,TRBD1,TRBJ1-5,CASSSNRGRDNQPQHF,TGTGCCAGCAGTTCAAACAGGGGGCGCGACAATCAGCCCCAGCATTTT
13,-,TRBV4-3,-,TRBJ1-5,CASSQVVDQPQHF,TGCGCCAGCAGCCAAGTTGTCGATCAGCCCCAGCATTTT
12,-,TRBV11-3,TRBD1,TRBJ1-2,CASSRDRGGYTF,TGTGCCAGCAGCAGAGACAGGGGCGGCTACACCTTC
13,-,TRBV12-3/TRBV12-4,-,TRBJ2-7,CASSYDSVHEQYF,TGTGCCAGCAGTTATGACTCGGTTCACGAGCAGTACTTC
19,-,TRBV7-2,-,TRBJ2-3,CASSLVPPPYFDTTDTQYF,TGTGCCAGCAGCTTAGTTCCCCCCCCCTACTTCGACACCACAGATACGCAGTATTTT
17,-,TRBV19,TRBD1,TRBJ2-2,CASTDPSTGERTGELFF,TGTGCCAGTACCGACCCTAGCACAGGGGAGCGGACCGGGGAGCTGTTTTTT
14,-,TRBV6-5,-,TRBJ1-5,CASSPGSDNQPQHF,TGTGCCAGCAGTCCCGGGTCTGACAATCAGCCCCAGCATTTT
16,-,TRBV3-1/TRBV3-2,TRBD1,TRBJ2-5,CASSQGQGAWSETQYF,TGTGCCAGCAGCCAAGGACAGGGGGCTTGGAGTGAGACCCAGTACTTC
16,-,TRBV7-6,TRBD2,TRBJ2-1,CASSLTERGAYNEQFF,TGTGCCAGCAGCTTAACCGAGCGGGGGGCCTACAATGAGCAGTTCTTC
13,-,TRBV5-1,-,TRBJ2-1,CASSSTGGNEQFF,TGCGCCAGCAGCTCGACTGGTGGGAATGAGCAGTTCTTC
15,-,TRBV6-1,-,TRBJ1-1,CASSELGGQNTEAFF,TGTGCCAGCAGTGAACTCGGCGGACAGAACACTGAAGCTTTCTTT
15,-,TRBV6-5,TRBD1,TRBJ1-3,CASSPDRGNRNTIYF,TGTGCCAGCAGTCCGGACAGGGGGAATCGAAACACCATATATTTT
16,-,TRBV29-1,TRBD2,TRBJ2-5,CSVAGGPSGGPETQYF,TGCAGCGTTGCAGGGGGGCCTAGCGGGGGACCGGAGACCCAGTACTTC
13,few,TRBV6-5,-,TRBJ1-1,CASIPPGLAEAFF,TGTGCCAGCATTCCCCCAGGGTTGGCTGAAGCTTTCTTT
14,few,TRBV6-5,-,TRBJ1-3,CASSYSGGGNTIYF,TGTGCCAGCAGTTACTCAGGGGGAGGAAACACCATATATTTT
14,-,TRBV4-1,-,TRBJ1-2,CASSPRVLAHGYTF,TGCGCCAGCAGCCCCCGGGTCTTGGCCCATGGCTACACCTTC
14,-,TRBV29-1,TRBD1,TRBJ1-2,CSVPSDRESQGYTF,TGCAGCGTTCCCTCGGACAGGGAGAGTCAAGGCTACACCTTC
15,-,TRBV28,TRBD1,TRBJ2-2,CASGTGQGVTGELFF,TGTGCCAGCGGTACGGGACAGGGGGTCACCGGGGAGCTGTTTTTT
15,-,TRBV4-1,-,TRBJ2-1,CASSRGEAVGNEQFF,TGCGCCAGCAGCCGCGGGGAGGCCGTGGGGAATGAGCAGTTCTTC
13,-,TRBV6-5,-,TRBJ1-1,CASRPGEGTEAFF,TGTGCCAGCAGACCAGGGGAGGGGACTGAAGCTTTCTTT
16,few,TRBV9,TRBD2,TRBJ2-1,CASSAGGTPRNNEQFF,TGTGCCAGCAGCGCCGGGGGGACTCCCCGCAACAATGAGCAGTTCTTC
11,-,TRBV29-1,-,TRBJ1-2,CSVEGGGGYTF,TGCAGCGTTGAGGGGGGAGGTGGCTACACCTTC
15,-,TRBV18,-,TRBJ1-1,CASSPVGFGRTEAFF,TGTGCCAGCTCACCAGTTGGATTCGGGAGGACTGAAGCTTTCTTT
13,-,TRBV6-5,TRBD1,TRBJ2-1,CASRSDRANEQFF,TGTGCCAGCAGATCGGACAGGGCGAATGAGCAGTTCTTC
15,-,TRBV30,TRBD1,TRBJ2-3,CAWSGAQGGTDTQYF,TGTGCCTGGAGTGGGGCACAGGGGGGCACAGATACGCAGTATTTT
15,-,TRBV28,TRBD1,TRBJ2-3,CASIGQGEGTDTQYF,TGTGCCAGCATCGGACAGGGGGAAGGCACAGATACGCAGTATTTT
15,-,TRBV19,TRBD1,TRBJ2-5,CASSPPDRGHETQYF,TGTGCCAGTAGTCCACCGGACAGGGGGCACGAGACCCAGTACTTC
16,-,TRBV20-1,TRBD1,TRBJ1-5,CSAIDRGTGSNQPQHF,TGCAGTGCTATTGACAGGGGGACGGGTAGCAATCAGCCCCAGCATTTT
12,-,TRBV28,-,TRBJ2-7,CASSQSSYEQYF,TGTGCCAGCAGCCAATCATCCTACGAGCAGTACTTC
16,-,TRBV6-5,-,TRBJ2-2,CASSYDDRPNTGELFF,TGTGCCAGCAGTTATGACGACAGACCGAACACCGGGGAGCTGTTTTTT
15,-,TRBV7-3,TRBD1,TRBJ2-4,CASSKQGAGENIQYF,TGTGCCAGCAGCAAACAGGGGGCCGGGGAAAACATTCAGTACTTC
13,-,TRBV11-2,-,TRBJ2-1,CASSLDWATEQFF,TGTGCCAGCAGCTTAGATTGGGCCACCGAGCAGTTCTTC
19,-,TRBV21-1,-,TRBJ1-3,CASSLRVGTGGSCANTIYF,TGTGCCAGCAGCCTTCGGGTAGGAACAGGGGGCAGCTGTGCGAACACCATATATTTT
14,-,TRBV6-5,-,TRBJ2-2,CASSRTRDTGELFF,TGTGCCAGCAGTCGCACCCGGGACACCGGGGAGCTGTTTTTT
15,-,TRBV9,-,TRBJ1-3,CASSPTGNSGNTIYF,TGTGCCAGCAGCCCCACCGGGAATTCAGGAAACACCATATATTTT
15,-,TRBV5-4,TRBD2,TRBJ2-3,CASSNRTSGGATQYF,TGTGCCAGCAGTAACCGGACTAGCGGGGGGGCTACGCAGTATTTT
16,-,TRBV5-1,TRBD2,TRBJ2-5,CASSSGLAGIQETQYF,TGCGCCAGCAGCTCAGGACTAGCGGGGATCCAAGAGACCCAGTACTTC
14,-,TRBV3-1/TRBV3-2,-,TRBJ2-3,CASSQGHFTDTQYF,TGTGCCAGCAGCCAGGGACATTTCACAGATACGCAGTATTTT
13,-,TRBV6-6,-,TRBJ1-2,CASSYSSTGGYTF,TGTGCCAGCAGTTACTCCAGTACGGGTGGCTACACCTTC
15,once,TRBV6-5,TRBD1,TRBJ1-1,CASKFQGATNTEAFF,TGTGCCAGCAAGTTTCAGGGGGCGACCAACACTGAAGCTTTCTTT
13,-,TRBV30,TRBD1,TRBJ1-4,CAWSGTANEKLFF,TGTGCCTGGTCCGGGACAGCTAATGAAAAACTGTTTTTT
13,-,TRBV4-3,TRBD1,TRBJ1-2,CASSQTGGFGYTF,TGCGCCAGCAGCCAAACAGGGGGCTTTGGCTACACCTTC
12,-,TRBV23-1,-,TRBJ1-2,CASSLHCYGYTF,TGCGCCAGCAGTCTCCATTGCTATGGCTACACCTTC
11,-,TRBV18,-,TRBJ2-3,CASLQGDTQYF,TGTGCCAGCTTACAGGGAGATACGCAGTATTTT
11,-,TRBV5-6,-,TRBJ2-3,CASSQGDTQYF,TGTGCCAGCAGCCAGGGAGATACGCAGTATTTT
16,-,TRBV7-6,TRBD2,TRBJ2-2,CASSLEAGGNTGELFF,TGTGCCAGCAGCTTAGAAGCGGGGGGGAACACCGGGGAGCTGTTTTTT
14,-,TRBV5-6,-,TRBJ1-1,CASSSLGASPEAFF,TGTGCCAGCAGCTCGCTGGGGGCCTCACCTGAAGCTTTCTTT
13,-,TRBV2,TRBD1,TRBJ1-6,CASSRGQIASLHF,TGTGCCTCTTCAAGGGGACAGATCGCCTCCCTCCACTTT
16,-,TRBV19,TRBD2,TRBJ2-7,CASSTGTSQNAYEQYF,TGTGCCAGTAGTACGGGGACTAGCCAAAATGCCTACGAGCAGTACTTC
17,-,TRBV18,-,TRBJ2-1,CASSPQGQGTGYNEQFF,TGTGCCAGCTCACCACAAGGCCAGGGGACGGGCTACAATGAGCAGTTCTTC
13,-,TRBV3-1/TRBV3-2,-,TRBJ1-6,CASSPKGNSPLHF,TGTGCCAGCAGCCCAAAGGGGAATTCACCCCTCCACTTT
17,-,TRBV27,TRBD2,TRBJ2-4,CASSYRLSGGAKNIQYF,TGTGCCAGCAGTTATAGGCTTAGCGGGGGGGCCAAAAACATTCAGTACTTC
13,few,TRBV19,TRBD1,TRBJ2-2,CATGTENTGELFF,TGTGCCACCGGGACAGAAAACACCGGGGAGCTGTTTTTT
13,-,TRBV5-6,-,TRBJ1-6,CASSLVAGGPLHF,TGTGCCAGCAGCTTGGTGGCGGGAGGGCCCCTCCACTTT
15,-,TRBV7-6,TRBD1,TRBJ2-1,CASSRDSATYNEQFF,TGTGCCAGCAGCCGGGACAGCGCCACCTACAATGAGCAGTTCTTC
15,-,TRBV6-1,-,TRBJ2-5,CASSEGVREAETQYF,TGTGCCAGCAGTGAAGGGGTCAGGGAGGCAGAGACCCAGTACTTC
12,few,TRBV5-1,-,TRBJ1-2,CASSPDSGGYTF,TGCGCCAGCAGCCCGGACTCTGGGGGCTACACCTTC
13,-,TRBV7-9,-,TRBJ2-7,CASSLAAGDEQYF,TGTGCCAGCAGCTTAGCGGCGGGCGACGAGCAGTACTTC
13,-,TRBV18,-,TRBJ1-3,CANKQGSGNTIYF,TGTGCCAACAAACAGGGTTCTGGAAACACCATATATTTT
17,-,TRBV15,TRBD2,TRBJ2-1,CATSRTGTSGGSDEQFF,TGTGCCACCAGCAGAACCGGGACTAGCGGGGGATCGGATGAGCAGTTCTTC